This TCR beta chain was sequenced in a study of shared clonotypes between healthy human individuals. Produced via immunoSEQ multiplex PCR; TCRdb's table is partial and in-frame only. The table has 1.4 million to 1.5 million clones, roughly 95% seen once. This clone was observed once. The CDR3 totals 16 residues. With 2 bases removed from V and 4 bases from J, the gap between germline ends came to 16 bases. Germline V gene data show CDR1 as SGHDT and CDR2 as YYEEEE. The sample comprised naive CD4+ T cells sorted from blood. Noted subset: CD45RA+ positively selected. The sequence was obtained from a young man in good health. The chain has TRBV5-6 and TRBJ2-1; D perhaps matches TRBD1 (6 bases). CDR3 sequence reads: CASSLKGDTWYNEQFF. The CDR3 bases are TGTGCCAGCAGCTTAAAGGGGGATACGTGGTACAATGAGCAGTTCTTC.